These 31 T cell receptor beta chains were all obtained from the same sample, sequenced in a study of T-cell reconstitution after alpha-beta-depleted transplantation in children. A TCRbeta library incorporating unique molecular identifiers was prepared. A single record per CDR3 protein comes from TCRdb applying MiXCR to the PCR reads. The sample contains about 500,000 distinct CDR3 sequences, over 25% of which appear only once. The sequencing here drew on PBMCs from the stem cell graft donor, taken from the stem cell graft. These receptor sequences come from a human donor who donated a stem cell graft to a child with aplastic anemia.

This clonotype was counted a few times. J is TRBJ2-7 and V is TRBV11-2; D is possibly TRBD1 (5 bases). V was pared by 1 base and J by 7 bases, with 14 bases between. Germline loops: CDR1 SGHAT, CDR2 FQNNGV. This CDR3 is built from 14 residues. The DNA for the CDR3 is TGTGCCAGCAGCTTAGGGGGCAGCCAAGTGGAGCAGTACGTC. Encoded protein: CASSLGGSQVEQYV.

Many counts were recorded for this clonotype. This chain connects TRBV12-3 or TRBV12-4 to TRBJ2-7; maybe TRBD2 (6 bases). V shed 6 bases and J shed 2 bases, with 11 bases lying between them. This CDR3 has 13 amino acids. CDR3 in DNA: TGTGCCAGCAGCCCCCGCGGGGCCTACGAGCAGTACTTC. Its translation is CASSPRGAYEQYF.

This sequence joins TRBV12-3 or TRBV12-4 and TRBJ2-7; perhaps TRBD2 as D (5 bases). Between the trimmed V and J ends, which lost 6 bases and 4 bases, there was a span of 16 bases. The CDR3 extends over 14 amino acids. CDR3 residues: CASSPGGFLYEQYF. CDR3 DNA: TGTGCCAGCAGCCCCGGAGGCTTCTTATACGAGCAGTACTTC.

The V gene is TRBV12-3 or TRBV12-4, the J gene TRBJ2-3; 7 bases are a match to TRBD1. The junction had 4 bases not matched to a gene; V was cut back by 5 bases and J by 5 bases. This CDR3 is 13 amino acids long. The CDR3: CASSTGTVDTQYF. CDR3 nucleotide sequence: TGTGCCAGCAGTACCGGGACAGTAGATACGCAGTATTTT.

This clonotype came up a few times. This chain uses TRBV9 with TRBJ2-3; D is possibly TRBD1 or TRBD2 (5 bases each). The CDR3 loop spans 16 amino acids. Per the germline V gene, CDR1 is SGDLS and CDR2 is YYNGEE. V was trimmed by 3 bases and J by 4 bases, leaving 18 bases between them. The CDR3, as DNA: TGTGCCAGCAGCGACCGGGGCTCTAACGTCGCAGATACGCAGTATTTT. Protein: CASSDRGSNVADTQYF.

This clonotype was observed a handful of times. CDR3 nucleotide sequence: TGTGCCAGCAGTGAAGTGCAAGCCAAGAACACTGAAGCTTTCTTT. It translates to CASSEVQAKNTEAFF. The chain links TRBV2 to TRBJ1-1; D unresolved. V lost 1 base to trimming and J lost 1 base, with 10 bases between them. Germline values: CDR1 SNHLY, CDR2 FYNNEI. The length of the CDR3 is 15 residues. The entire variable domain, with the rest obtained from reference TRBV2 and TRBJ1-1, is as follows: EPEVTQTPSHQVTQMGQEVILRCVPISNHLYFYWYRQILGQKVEFLVSFYNNEISEKSEIFDDQFSVERPDGSNFTLKIRSTKLEDSAMYFCASSEVQAKNTEAFFGQGTRLTVV.

The J gene is TRBJ2-7, the V gene TRBV6-5, with a possible D match to TRBD2 (5 bases). CDR1 MNHEY and CDR2 SVGAGI come from the germline V gene. V shed 6 bases and J shed 2 bases, with 17 bases lying between them. This CDR3 spans 15 amino acids. The CDR3: CASSRSSRVPYEQYF. The CDR3 DNA reads TGTGCCAGCAGCCGGAGTTCGAGGGTACCCTACGAGCAGTACTTC.

This clonotype was seen a handful of times. V and J are TRBV12-3 or TRBV12-4 and TRBJ2-3; unclear D gene. The CDR3 runs 13 residues. Trimming took 8 bases from V and 1 from J, leaving 10 bases between them. The CDR3 is CASVWRRTDTQYF. The CDR3, as DNA: TGTGCCAGCGTTTGGCGGCGCACAGATACGCAGTATTTT.

On this clonotype: One end of the junction varies from germline; a read error may be responsible. This rearrangement joins TRBV7-2 to TRBJ1-1, with a tentative D call TRBD1 (5 bases). This CDR3 has 15 amino acids. CDR1 SGHTA and CDR2 FQGNSA come from the germline V gene. The DNA of the CDR3 is TGTGCCAGCAACTTAGCCGGGGGAGTCAGAACTGAAGCTTTCTTT. It is translated as CASNLAGGVRTEAFF.

Concerning this clonotype itself: The junction and the germline gene differ at one end; a read error may be behind it. This chain connects TRBV20-1 to TRBJ2-7; 9 nucleotides agree with TRBD2. Germline assignment: CDR1 DFQATT and CDR2 SNEGSKA (reference sequence). This CDR3 is 14 amino acids long. DNA for the CDR3: TGCAGTGCTAGTCTTCCTAGCGGGATCTACGACCAGTACTTC. Encoded protein: CSASLPSGIYDQYF.

This chain joins TRBV11-2 and TRBJ2-7, with D possibly TRBD2 on 6 matching bases. Trimming removed 1 base from V and 5 bases from J, with 15 bases in between. Germline V lookup: CDR1 SGHAT, CDR2 FQNNGV. The CDR3 loop spans 15 amino acids. CDR3 bases: TGTGCCAGCAGCTTAGTATCGGGAGCCCAGAACGAGCAGTACTTC. Its protein is CASSLVSGAQNEQYF.

This clonotype was found a few times. The J gene is TRBJ2-7, the V gene TRBV6-1; D possibly uses TRBD1 or TRBD2 (5 bases each). V was pared by 6 bases and J by 3 bases, with 12 bases between. Germline CDR1 is MNHNS and CDR2 is SASEGT. This CDR3 contains 13 residues. The CDR3: CASRRGAGYEQYF. CDR3 DNA: TGTGCCAGCAGGCGAGGGGCAGGCTACGAGCAGTACTTC.

Only a few counts were recorded for this clonotype. The chain couples TRBV4-3 to TRBJ2-1, with D maybe TRBD1 (5 bases). CDR3 length: 17 residues. Germline V gene data show CDR1 as LGHNA and CDR2 as YSLEER. V was pared by 0 bases and J by 9 bases, with 21 bases between. CDR3 DNA: TGCGCCAGCAGCCAAGAAATAGGCGCGGCAGACCAGGGTGAGCAGTTCTTC. Protein: CASSQEIGAADQGEQFF.

This clonotype was detected only a few times. The genes are TRBV11-2 and TRBJ2-4; a possible D gene is TRBD2 (6 bases). Germline V gives CDR1 SGHAT, CDR2 FQNNGV. The CDR3 is 19 amino acids. The V end was cut by 4 bases, the J end by 2 bases, with 24 bases between. The CDR3 region has the DNA TGTGCCAGCAGCTCCGCATCGGGAGCCTCCCAAATATCCAAAAACATTCAGTACTTC. Protein product: CASSSASGASQISKNIQYF.

The V gene is TRBV14, the J gene TRBJ2-7; possibly TRBD1 or TRBD2 for D (5 bases each). The V gene's germline CDR1 is SGHDN and CDR2 FVKESK. Trimming stripped 0 bases from V and 7 bases from J, with 10 bases between. There are 13 residues in the CDR3. In DNA, the CDR3 is TGTGCCAGCAGCCAAGATGGGGGAGCTGAGCAGTACTTC. Amino acid sequence: CASSQDGGAEQYF.

This clonotype was counted a few times. The chain uses TRBV24-1 and TRBJ1-2, with 8 bases lining up with TRBD1. With 3 bases clipped from V and 8 bases from J, the junction kept 10 bases outside the gene matches. The CDR3 is made up of 15 amino acids. Germline CDR1 KGHDR, CDR2 SFDVKD. The CDR3 is CATSDATGGPRGYTF. The DNA for the CDR3 is TGTGCCACCAGTGATGCCACAGGGGGGCCGCGGGGCTACACCTTC.

This clonotype was found many times. The chain recombines TRBV18 with TRBJ1-2; TRBD1 matches 8 bases. J gave up 7 bases and V 6 bases, and 7 bases lay outside the gene matches. Germline V gene lookup returns CDR1 KGHSH and CDR2 LQKENI. This CDR3 comprises 13 residues. CDR3 DNA: TGTGCCAGCTCGCCCGGACAGGGCTCTGGCTACACCTTC. It yields the protein CASSPGQGSGYTF.

The chain couples TRBV28 to TRBJ2-1; D not certain. Trimming stripped 8 bases from V and 2 bases from J, with 10 bases between. Germline CDR1 is MDHEN and CDR2 is SYDVKM. There are 13 residues in the CDR3. CDR3 residues: CASVLDAYNEQFF. DNA of the CDR3: TGTGCCAGCGTACTTGACGCCTACAATGAGCAGTTCTTC.

The genes are TRBV2 and TRBJ2-3; the match to TRBD2 covers 9 bases. The CDR3 is made up of 18 amino acids. From germline, CDR1 is SNHLY and CDR2 FYNNEI. Trimming took 7 bases from V and 5 from J; bases not matched to a gene: 19. CDR3 nucleotides: TGTGCCAGCATCCAGGCCCGAGGACTAGCGCGAAGTGTAGATACGCAGTATTTT. Encoded protein: CASIQARGLARSVDTQYF.

V and J are TRBV27 and TRBJ2-1; TRBD1 or TRBD2 may be the D gene (6 bases each). The germline CDR1 and CDR2 sequences are MNHEY and SMNVEV (reference sequence). The CDR3 spans 15 residues. V was cut by 2 bases and J by 9 bases, with 17 bases left in between. Here the CDR3 reads CASSLIPRGGGEQFF. In DNA, the CDR3 is TGTGCCAGCAGTTTAATCCCCCGAGGAGGGGGTGAGCAGTTCTTC.

V is TRBV20-1 and J is TRBJ2-1, with D perhaps TRBD2 (5 bases). The CDR3 is 12 amino acids. The germline V and J ends were trimmed by 3 bases and 7 bases, with 10 bases remaining between them. The germline V gene encodes CDR1 DFQATT and CDR2 SNEGSKA (reference sequence). The chain's CDR3 is CSASEGLNEQFF. The CDR3 DNA reads TGCAGTGCTAGCGAGGGTTTGAATGAGCAGTTCTTC.

This chain uses TRBV12-3 or TRBV12-4 with TRBJ2-4; no clear D. CDR3 length equals 14 residues. V gave up 3 bases and J gave up 2 bases, with 8 bases separating them. CDR3 DNA: TGTGCCAGCAGTTTCCAGACCACCAAAAACATTCAGTACTTC. It encodes CASSFQTTKNIQYF.

The chain is built from TRBV9 and TRBJ2-2, with D unresolved. Germline CDR1 is SGDLS and CDR2 is YYNGEE. The CDR3 sequence is 17 residues long. Trimming stripped 0 bases from V and 4 bases from J, with 16 bases between. CDR3 bases: TGTGCCAGCAGCGTAGGGCAGCAGTCTCTATTCACCGGGGAGCTGTTTTTT. Residues: CASSVGQQSLFTGELFF. Using reference TRBV9 and TRBJ2-2 for the parts outside the CDR3, the full variable domain is DSGVTQTPKHLITATGQRVTLRCSPRSGDLSVYWYQQSLDQGLQFLIQYYNGEERAKGNILERFSAQQFPDLHSELNLSSLELGDSALYFCASSVGQQSLFTGELFFGEGSRLTVL.

There are a few counts of this clonotype. The CDR3 loop is CSVVGVLGNTIYF. CDR3 bases: TGCAGCGTTGTAGGGGTGCTTGGAAACACCATATATTTT. The J gene is TRBJ1-3, the V gene TRBV29-1, with TRBD1 as a possible D gene (5 bases). The CDR3 sequence is 13 residues long. CDR1 and CDR2 (germline): SQVTM, ANQGSEA. Trimming pared 4 bases from V and 3 bases from J, leaving 10 bases between.

This clonotype is labeled as medium-sized. The chain has TRBV6-2 or TRBV6-3 and TRBJ2-2, with D possibly being TRBD1 (5 bases). Trimming stripped 2 bases from V and 0 bases from J, with 7 bases between. The CDR3 has 15 residues. Germline V gene lookup returns CDR1 MNHEY and CDR2 SVGEGT. CDR3 in amino acids: CASSYQGANTGELFF. In nucleotides, the CDR3 is TGTGCCAGCAGTTACCAGGGCGCGAACACCGGGGAGCTGTTTTTT.

This clonotype was observed once. The genes are TRBV6-5 and TRBJ1-2; tentatively, D is TRBD1 (5 bases). The V end was cut by 3 bases, the J end by 4 bases, with 15 bases between. The CDR3 is 15 residues long. CDR1 is MNHEY, CDR2 SVGAGI, per germline. The CDR3 nucleotides read TGTGCCAGCAGTTATCGGATGCAGGGCCGCTATGGCTACACCTTC. This sequence encodes CASSYRMQGRYGYTF.

This chain links TRBV9 with TRBJ2-3; 7 bases agree with TRBD2. CDR1 and CDR2 from the germline V gene are SGDLS and YYNGEE. This CDR3 has 16 residues. V was clipped by 0 bases and J by 2 bases; unmatched bases: 6. CDR3 protein: CASSVAQRGTTDTQYF. CDR3 sequence (DNA): TGTGCCAGCAGCGTAGCCCAGCGGGGAACCACAGATACGCAGTATTTT. Using reference TRBV9 and TRBJ2-3 for the parts outside the CDR3, the full variable domain is DSGVTQTPKHLITATGQRVTLRCSPRSGDLSVYWYQQSLDQGLQFLIQYYNGEERAKGNILERFSAQQFPDLHSELNLSSLELGDSALYFCASSVAQRGTTDTQYFGPGTRLTVL.

This clonotype was found a few times. The chain uses TRBV6-2 or TRBV6-3 and TRBJ2-5; D not certain. The CDR3 runs to 12 residues. Germline values: CDR1 MNHEY, CDR2 SVGEGT. The V end lost 6 bases, the J end lost 3 bases, and 8 bases lay between the germline ends. The CDR3 DNA reads TGTGCCAGCAGGTCACGTGAAGAGACCCAGTACTTC. Protein: CASRSREETQYF.

This clonotype has more than one count but fewer than ten. The CDR3 DNA sequence: TGTGCCATCAGTGAGGGAAGGCTTGGCAGTAATCAGCCCCAGCATTTT. Residues: CAISEGRLGSNQPQHF. V and J are TRBV10-3 and TRBJ1-5, with D unclear. Trimming left V 2 bases short and J 4 bases short, with 15 bases between. The V gene's germline CDR1 is ENHRY and CDR2 SYGVKD. CDR3 size: 16 residues.

This clonotype was seen only a few times. The rearrangement joins TRBV15 to TRBJ1-2, with D perhaps TRBD1 (6 bases). Germline values: CDR1 LNHNV, CDR2 YYDKDF (reference sequence). V was cut by 4 bases and J by 6 bases, with 15 bases left in between. The CDR3 has 14 residues. CDR3 amino acids: CATSTPGAGDGYTF. CDR3 in DNA: TGTGCCACCAGCACACCAGGGGCCGGGGATGGCTACACCTTC.

The CDR3 DNA reads TGCAGTGCTAGAGATCTAAGCCTTCGCGGGAGCTCCTATAATTCACCCCTCCACTTT. It is translated as CSARDLSLRGSSYNSPLHF. The chain carries TRBV20-1 and TRBJ1-6; D remains unclear. Trimming shortened V by 0 bases and J by 0 bases, and 18 bases separated the two germline ends. The germline gives CDR1 DFQATT, CDR2 SNEGSKA (reference sequence). This CDR3 comprises 19 residues.